This T cell receptor beta chain stems from a study of PD-L1 blockade in urothelial cancer. Across the study: Blood analysis took place 3 weeks (second dose) and 6 weeks after treatment start.

Data came from immunoSEQ multiplex PCR; TCRdb stores just in-frame clones and leaves some out. This repertoire shows 13,000 to 15,000 clones, approximately 88% found once; its top ten account for approximately 14%. CDR1 SGHRS and CDR2 YFSETQ come from the germline V gene. V trimming: 6 bases; J trimming: 4 bases; junction bases outside the gene matches: 9. This CDR3 comprises 16 residues. The input for sequencing was PBMCs, taken around atezolizumab (anti-PD-L1) treatment. The source is a man between 65 and 85 years old with urothelial cancer. V is TRBV5-1 and J is TRBJ2-1; 11 nucleotides agree with TRBD2. The CDR3 loop is CASTETTSGGYNEQFF. For the CDR3, the DNA is TGCGCCAGCACCGAGACCACTAGCGGGGGATACAATGAGCAGTTCTTC.